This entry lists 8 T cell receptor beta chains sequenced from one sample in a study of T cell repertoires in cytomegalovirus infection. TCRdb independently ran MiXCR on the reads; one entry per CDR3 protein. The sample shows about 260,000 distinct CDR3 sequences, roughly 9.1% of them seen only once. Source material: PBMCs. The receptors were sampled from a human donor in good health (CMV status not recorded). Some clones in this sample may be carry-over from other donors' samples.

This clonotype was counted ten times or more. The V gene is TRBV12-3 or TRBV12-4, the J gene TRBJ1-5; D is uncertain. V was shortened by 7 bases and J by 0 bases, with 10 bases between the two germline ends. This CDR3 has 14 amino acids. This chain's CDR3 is CASTEHDSNQPQHF. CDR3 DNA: TGTGCCAGCACTGAACACGATAGCAATCAGCCCCAGCATTTT.

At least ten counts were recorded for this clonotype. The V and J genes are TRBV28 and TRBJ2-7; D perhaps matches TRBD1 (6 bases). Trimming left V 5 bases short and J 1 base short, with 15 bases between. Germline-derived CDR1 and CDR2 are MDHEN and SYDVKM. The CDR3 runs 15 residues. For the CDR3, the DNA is TGTGCCAGCAGTACCCACAGGGACCTATCCTACGAGCAGTACTTC. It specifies CASSTHRDLSYEQYF.

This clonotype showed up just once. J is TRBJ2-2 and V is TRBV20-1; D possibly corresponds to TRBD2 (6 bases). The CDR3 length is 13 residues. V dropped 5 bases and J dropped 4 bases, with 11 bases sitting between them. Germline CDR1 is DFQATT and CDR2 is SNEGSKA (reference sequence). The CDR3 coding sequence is TGCAGTGCTTACGGGAGCGCCACCGGGGAGCTGTTTTTT. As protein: CSAYGSATGELFF.

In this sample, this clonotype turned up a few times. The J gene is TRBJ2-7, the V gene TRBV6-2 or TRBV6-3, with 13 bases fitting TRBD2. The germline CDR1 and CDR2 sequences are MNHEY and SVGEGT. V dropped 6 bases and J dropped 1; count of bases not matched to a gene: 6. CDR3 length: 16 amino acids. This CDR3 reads CASSDGLAGVSYEQYF. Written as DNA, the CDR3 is TGTGCCAGCAGCGACGGACTAGCGGGAGTTTCCTACGAGCAGTACTTC.

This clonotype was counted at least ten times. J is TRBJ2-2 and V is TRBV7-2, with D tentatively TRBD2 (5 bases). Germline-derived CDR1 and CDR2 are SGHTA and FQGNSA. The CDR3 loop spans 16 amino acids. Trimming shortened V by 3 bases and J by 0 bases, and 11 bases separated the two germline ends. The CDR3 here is CASSFSSGPNTGELFF. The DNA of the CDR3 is TGTGCCAGCAGCTTCTCAAGCGGACCGAACACCGGGGAGCTGTTTTTT. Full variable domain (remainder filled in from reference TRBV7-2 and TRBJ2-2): GAGVSQSPSNKVTEKGKDVELRCDPISGHTALYWYRQSLGQGLEFLIYFQGNSAPDKSGLPSDRFSAERTGGSVSTLTIQRTQQEDSAVYLCASSFSSGPNTGELFFGEGSRLTVL.

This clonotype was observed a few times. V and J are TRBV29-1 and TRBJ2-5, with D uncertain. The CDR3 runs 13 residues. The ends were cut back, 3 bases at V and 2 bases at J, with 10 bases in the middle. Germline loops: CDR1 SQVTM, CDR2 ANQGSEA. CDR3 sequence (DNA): TGCAGCGTTGACGGCGCCCGACAAGAGACCCAGTACTTC. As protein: CSVDGARQETQYF.

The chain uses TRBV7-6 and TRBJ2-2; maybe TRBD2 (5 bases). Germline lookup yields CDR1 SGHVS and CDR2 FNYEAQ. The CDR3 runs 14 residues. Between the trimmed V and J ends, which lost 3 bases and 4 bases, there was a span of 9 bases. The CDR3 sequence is CASSFGEGTGELFF. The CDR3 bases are TGTGCCAGCAGCTTCGGGGAAGGCACCGGGGAGCTGTTTTTT.

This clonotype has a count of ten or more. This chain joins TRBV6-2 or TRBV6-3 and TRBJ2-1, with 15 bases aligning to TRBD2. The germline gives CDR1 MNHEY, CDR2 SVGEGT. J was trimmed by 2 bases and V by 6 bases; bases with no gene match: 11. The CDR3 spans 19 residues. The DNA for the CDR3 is TGTGCCAGCAGAGGGCAGAGGACTAGCGGGGGGGTAACCTACAATGAGCAGTTCTTC. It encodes CASRGQRTSGGVTYNEQFF.